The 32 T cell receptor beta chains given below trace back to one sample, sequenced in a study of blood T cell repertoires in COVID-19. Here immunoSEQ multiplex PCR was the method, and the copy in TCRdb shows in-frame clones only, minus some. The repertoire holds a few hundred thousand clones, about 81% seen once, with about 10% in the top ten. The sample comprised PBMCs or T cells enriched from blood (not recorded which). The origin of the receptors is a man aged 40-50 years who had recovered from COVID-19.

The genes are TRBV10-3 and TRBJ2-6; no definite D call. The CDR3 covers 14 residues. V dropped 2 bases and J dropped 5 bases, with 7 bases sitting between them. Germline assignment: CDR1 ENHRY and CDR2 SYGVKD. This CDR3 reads CAISENSRANVLTF. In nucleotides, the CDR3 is TGTGCCATCAGTGAGAACAGCCGGGCCAACGTCCTGACTTTC.

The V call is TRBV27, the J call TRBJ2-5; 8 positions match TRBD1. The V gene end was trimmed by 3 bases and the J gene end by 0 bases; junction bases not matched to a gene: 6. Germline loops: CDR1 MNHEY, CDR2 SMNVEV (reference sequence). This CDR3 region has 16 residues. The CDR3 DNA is TGTGCCAGCAGTTTTAGGAGGACAGGGAACCAAGAGACCCAGTACTTC. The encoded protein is CASSFRRTGNQETQYF.

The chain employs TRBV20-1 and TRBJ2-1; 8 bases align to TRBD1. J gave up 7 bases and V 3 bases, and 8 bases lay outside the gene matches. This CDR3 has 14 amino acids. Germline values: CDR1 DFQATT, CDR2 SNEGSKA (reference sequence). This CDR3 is CSASLPGQVNEQFF. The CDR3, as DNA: TGCAGTGCTAGTCTCCCGGGACAGGTGAATGAGCAGTTCTTC.

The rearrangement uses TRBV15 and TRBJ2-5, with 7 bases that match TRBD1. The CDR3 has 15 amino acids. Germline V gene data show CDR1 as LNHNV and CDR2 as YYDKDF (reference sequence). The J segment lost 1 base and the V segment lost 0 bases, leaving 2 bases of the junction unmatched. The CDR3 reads CATSRETGRQETQYF. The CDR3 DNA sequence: TGTGCCACCAGCAGAGAGACAGGGCGCCAAGAGACCCAGTACTTC.

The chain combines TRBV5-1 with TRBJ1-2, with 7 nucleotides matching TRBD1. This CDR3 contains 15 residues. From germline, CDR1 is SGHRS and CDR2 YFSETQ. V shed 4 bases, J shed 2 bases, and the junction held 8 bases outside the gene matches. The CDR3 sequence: CASSPGQQFNYGYTF. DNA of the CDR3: TGCGCCAGCAGCCCGGGACAGCAATTCAACTATGGCTACACCTTC.

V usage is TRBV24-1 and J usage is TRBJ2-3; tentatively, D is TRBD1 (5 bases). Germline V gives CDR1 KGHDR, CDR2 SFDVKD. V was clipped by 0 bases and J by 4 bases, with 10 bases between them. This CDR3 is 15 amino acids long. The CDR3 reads CATSDLGPGPDTQYF. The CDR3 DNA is TGTGCCACCAGTGATTTGGGGCCAGGGCCAGATACGCAGTATTTT.

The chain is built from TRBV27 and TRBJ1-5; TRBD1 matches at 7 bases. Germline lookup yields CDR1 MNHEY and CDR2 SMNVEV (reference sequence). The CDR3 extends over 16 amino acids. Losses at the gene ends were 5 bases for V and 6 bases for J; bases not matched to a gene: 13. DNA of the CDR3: TGTGCCAGCAGTCCCTATAGAGGGGGCGAGGGTCAGCCCCAGCATTTT. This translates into CASSPYRGGEGQPQHF.

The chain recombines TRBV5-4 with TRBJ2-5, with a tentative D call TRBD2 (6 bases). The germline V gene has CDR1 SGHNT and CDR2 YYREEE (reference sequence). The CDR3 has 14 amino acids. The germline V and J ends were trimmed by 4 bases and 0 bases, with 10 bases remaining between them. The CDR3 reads CASSGGGHQETQYF. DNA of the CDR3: TGTGCCAGCAGCGGGGGAGGACACCAAGAGACCCAGTACTTC.

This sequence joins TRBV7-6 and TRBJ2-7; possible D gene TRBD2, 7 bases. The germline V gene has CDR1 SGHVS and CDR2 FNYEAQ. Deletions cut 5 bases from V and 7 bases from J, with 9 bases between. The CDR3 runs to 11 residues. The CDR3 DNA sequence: TGTGCCAGCAGCGAGGGGGGGGAGCAGTACTTC. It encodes CASSEGGEQYF.

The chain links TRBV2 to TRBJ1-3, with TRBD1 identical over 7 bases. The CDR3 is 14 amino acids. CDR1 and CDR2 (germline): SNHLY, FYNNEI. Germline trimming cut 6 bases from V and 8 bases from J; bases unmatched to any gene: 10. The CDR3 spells CASSGRTGRDTIYF. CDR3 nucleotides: TGTGCCAGCAGCGGAAGGACAGGTCGAGACACCATATATTTT. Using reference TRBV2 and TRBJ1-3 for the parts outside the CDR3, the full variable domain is EPEVTQTPSHQVTQMGQEVILRCVPISNHLYFYWYRQILGQKVEFLVSFYNNEISEKSEIFDDQFSVERPDGSNFTLKIRSTKLEDSAMYFCASSGRTGRDTIYFGEGSWLTVV.

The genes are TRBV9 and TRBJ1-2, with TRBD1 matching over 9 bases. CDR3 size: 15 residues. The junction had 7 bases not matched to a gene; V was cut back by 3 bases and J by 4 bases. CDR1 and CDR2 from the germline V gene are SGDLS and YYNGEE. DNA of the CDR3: TGTGCCAGCAGCGCTGGACAGGGGATCCCCTATGGCTACACCTTC. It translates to CASSAGQGIPYGYTF.

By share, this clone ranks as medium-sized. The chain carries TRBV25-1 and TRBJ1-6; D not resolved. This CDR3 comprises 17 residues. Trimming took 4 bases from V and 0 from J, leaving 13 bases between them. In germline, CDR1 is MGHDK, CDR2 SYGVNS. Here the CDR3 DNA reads TGTGCCAGCAGTGCCCCAGGAGGGAGCTCCTATAATTCACCCCTCCACTTT. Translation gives CASSAPGGSSYNSPLHF.

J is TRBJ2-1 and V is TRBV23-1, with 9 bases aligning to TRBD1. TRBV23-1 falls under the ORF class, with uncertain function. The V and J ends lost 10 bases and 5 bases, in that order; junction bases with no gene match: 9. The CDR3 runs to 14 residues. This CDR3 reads CANPGGDRDNEQFF. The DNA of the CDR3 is TGCGCCAACCCAGGAGGGGACAGGGACAATGAGCAGTTCTTC.

In DNA, the CDR3 is TGTGCCTGGAGTGTTTCGGGAGGTTCACGGAATACGCAGTATTTT. Protein: CAWSVSGGSRNTQYF. The chain uses TRBV30 and TRBJ2-3; TRBD2 matches 7 bases. CDR1 and CDR2 from the germline V gene are GTSNPN and SVGIG (reference sequence). Germline trimming cut 0 bases from V and 7 bases from J; bases unmatched to any gene: 10. CDR3 length equals 15 residues.

The CDR3 DNA follows: TGTGCCAGCAGCTTAAACGGAGACACTGAAGCTTTCTTT. It specifies CASSLNGDTEAFF. J is TRBJ1-1 and V is TRBV5-4; D not certain. V was trimmed by 2 bases and J by 3 bases, leaving 8 bases between them. CDR3 length: 13 amino acids. From germline, CDR1 is SGHNT and CDR2 YYREEE (reference sequence).

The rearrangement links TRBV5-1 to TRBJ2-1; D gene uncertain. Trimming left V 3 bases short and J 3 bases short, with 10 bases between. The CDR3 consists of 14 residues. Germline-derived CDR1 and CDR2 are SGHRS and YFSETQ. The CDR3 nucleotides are TGCGCCAGCAGCTCTATAGATTACTACAATGAGCAGTTCTTC. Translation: CASSSIDYYNEQFF. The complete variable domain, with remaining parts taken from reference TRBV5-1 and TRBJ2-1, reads KAGVTQTPRYLIKTRGQQVTLSCSPISGHRSVSWYQQTPGQGLQFLFEYFSETQRNKGNFPGRFSGRQFSNSRSEMNVSTLELGDSALYLCASSSIDYYNEQFFGPGTRLTVL.

In nucleotides, the CDR3 is TGTGCCAGCAGCTTTGAGGGCAGCTTTTACTACGAGCAGTACTTC. As protein: CASSFEGSFYYEQYF. This rearrangement joins TRBV7-6 to TRBJ2-7, with D perhaps TRBD2 (5 bases). V was trimmed by 3 bases and J by 3 bases, leaving 15 bases between them. The germline gives CDR1 SGHVS, CDR2 FNYEAQ. CDR3 length equals 15 residues.

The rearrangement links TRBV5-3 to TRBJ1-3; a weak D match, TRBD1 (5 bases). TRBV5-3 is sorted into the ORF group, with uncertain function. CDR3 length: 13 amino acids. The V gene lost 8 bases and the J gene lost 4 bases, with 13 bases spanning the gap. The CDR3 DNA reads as TGTGCCAGTCCGGGGGGGAACGGAAACACCATATATTTT. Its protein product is CASPGGNGNTIYF.

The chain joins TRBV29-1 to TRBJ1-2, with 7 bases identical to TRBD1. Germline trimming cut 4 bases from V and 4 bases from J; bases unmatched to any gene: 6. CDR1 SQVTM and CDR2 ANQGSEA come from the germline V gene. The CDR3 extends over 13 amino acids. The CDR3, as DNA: TGCAGCGTTGCACAGGGGTCCTTCTATGGCTACACCTTC. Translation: CSVAQGSFYGYTF.

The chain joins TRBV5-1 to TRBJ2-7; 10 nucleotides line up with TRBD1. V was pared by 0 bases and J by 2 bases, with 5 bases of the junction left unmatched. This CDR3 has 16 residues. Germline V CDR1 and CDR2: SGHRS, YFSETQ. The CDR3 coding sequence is TGCGCCAGCAGCTTGGGGGGACAGGGGTCCGCCTACGAGCAGTACTTC. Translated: CASSLGGQGSAYEQYF.

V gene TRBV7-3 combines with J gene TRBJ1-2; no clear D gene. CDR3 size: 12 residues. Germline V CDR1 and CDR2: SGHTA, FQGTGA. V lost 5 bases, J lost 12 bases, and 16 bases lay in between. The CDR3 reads CASSNPPGVHTF. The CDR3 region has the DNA TGTGCCAGCAGCAACCCGCCGGGAGTGCACACCTTC.

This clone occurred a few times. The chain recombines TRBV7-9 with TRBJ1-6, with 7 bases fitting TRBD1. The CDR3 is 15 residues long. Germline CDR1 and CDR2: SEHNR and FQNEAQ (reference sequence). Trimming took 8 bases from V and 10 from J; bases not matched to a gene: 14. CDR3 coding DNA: TGTGCCAGCGGCGATCGACAGGGCCAGGAATCACCCCTCCACTTT. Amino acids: CASGDRQGQESPLHF.

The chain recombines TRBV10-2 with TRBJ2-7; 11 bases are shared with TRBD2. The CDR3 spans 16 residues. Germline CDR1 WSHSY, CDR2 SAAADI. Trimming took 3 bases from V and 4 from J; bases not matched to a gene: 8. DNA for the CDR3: TGCGCCAGCAGTGAAGGGCTAGCGGGAGGTTTTTACGAGCAGTACTTC. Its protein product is CASSEGLAGGFYEQYF.

CDR3 loop: CATNAQGRSYNEQFF. CDR3 DNA sequence: TGTGCCACCAACGCGCAGGGGAGATCCTACAATGAGCAGTTCTTC. The chain carries TRBV24-1 and TRBJ2-1, with D possibly TRBD1 on 6 matching bases. The CDR3 loop spans 15 amino acids. V was clipped by 8 bases and J by 1 base, with 14 bases between them. Germline CDR1 is KGHDR and CDR2 is SFDVKD.

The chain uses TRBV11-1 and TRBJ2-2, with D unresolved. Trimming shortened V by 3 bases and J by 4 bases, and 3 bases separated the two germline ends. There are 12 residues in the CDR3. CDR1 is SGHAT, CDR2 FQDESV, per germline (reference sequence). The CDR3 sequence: CASSLSTGELFF. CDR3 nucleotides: TGTGCCAGCAGCTTGAGCACCGGGGAGCTGTTTTTT.

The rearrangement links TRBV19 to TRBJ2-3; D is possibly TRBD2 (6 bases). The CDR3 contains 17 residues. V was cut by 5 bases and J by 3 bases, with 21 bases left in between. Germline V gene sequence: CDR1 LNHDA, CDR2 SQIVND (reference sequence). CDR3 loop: CASSPPGGSWRTDTQYF. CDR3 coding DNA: TGTGCCAGTAGTCCGCCTGGGGGGTCTTGGAGGACAGATACGCAGTATTTT.

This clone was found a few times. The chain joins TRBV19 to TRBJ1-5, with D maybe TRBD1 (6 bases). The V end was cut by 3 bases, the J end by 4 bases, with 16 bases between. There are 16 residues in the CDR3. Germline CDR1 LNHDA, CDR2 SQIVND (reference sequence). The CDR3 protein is CASSIPGARWNQPQHF. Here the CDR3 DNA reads TGTGCCAGTAGTATCCCAGGGGCACGGTGGAATCAGCCCCAGCATTTT.

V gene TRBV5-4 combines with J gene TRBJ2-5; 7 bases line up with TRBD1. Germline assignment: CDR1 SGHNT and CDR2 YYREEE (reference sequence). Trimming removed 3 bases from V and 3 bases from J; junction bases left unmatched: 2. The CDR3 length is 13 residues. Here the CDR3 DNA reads TGTGCCAGCAGCTCCGGGACAGAAGAGACCCAGTACTTC. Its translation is CASSSGTEETQYF. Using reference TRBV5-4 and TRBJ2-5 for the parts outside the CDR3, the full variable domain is ETGVTQSPTHLIKTRGQQVTLRCSSQSGHNTVSWYQQALGQGPQFIFQYYREEENGRGNFPPRFSGLQFPNYSSELNVNALELDDSALYLCASSSGTEETQYFGPGTRLLVL.

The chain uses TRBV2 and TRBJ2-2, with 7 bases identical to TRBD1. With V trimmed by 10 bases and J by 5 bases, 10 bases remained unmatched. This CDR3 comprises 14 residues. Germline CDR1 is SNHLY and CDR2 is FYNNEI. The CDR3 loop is CATDRVEVTGELFF. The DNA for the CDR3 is TGTGCCACAGACAGGGTTGAGGTTACCGGGGAGCTGTTTTTT.

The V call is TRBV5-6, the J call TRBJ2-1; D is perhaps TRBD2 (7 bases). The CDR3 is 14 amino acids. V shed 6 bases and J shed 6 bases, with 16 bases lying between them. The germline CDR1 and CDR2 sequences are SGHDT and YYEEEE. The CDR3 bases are TGTGCCAGCACCCCAAGGGGGGGCGGCAATGAGCAGTTCTTC. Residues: CASTPRGGGNEQFF.

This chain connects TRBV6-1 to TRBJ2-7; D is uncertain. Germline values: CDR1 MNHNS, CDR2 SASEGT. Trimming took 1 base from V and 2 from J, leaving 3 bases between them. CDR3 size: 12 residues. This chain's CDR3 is CASSEGTYEQYF. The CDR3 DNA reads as TGTGCCAGCAGTGAAGGTACCTACGAGCAGTACTTC.

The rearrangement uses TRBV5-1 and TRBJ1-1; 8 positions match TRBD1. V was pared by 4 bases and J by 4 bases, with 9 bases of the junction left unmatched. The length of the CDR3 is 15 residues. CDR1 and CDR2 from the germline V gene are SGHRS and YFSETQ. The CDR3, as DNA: TGCGCCAGCAGCCCGGGGACAGGAGTCACCACTGAAGCTTTCTTT. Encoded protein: CASSPGTGVTTEAFF.